The rows below give T cell receptor beta chains drawn from one sample of a study of blood T cell repertoires in COVID-19. Generated by immunoSEQ multiplex PCR, the TCRdb table keeps only in-frame clones and is missing some. The data show around 130,000 clones, approximately 80% seen once. Sequenced: peripheral blood. The receptors come from a man between 35 and 55 years old with active or convalescent COVID-19. CDR3s include the opening cysteine and the closing phenylalanine or tryptophan. A D gene is named only where the DNA matches it firmly.

D,V,length,J,CDR3,DNA
TRBD1,TRBV30,11,TRBJ2-7,CASHRGYEQYF,TGTGCCTCACACAGGGGCTACGAGCAGTACTTC
TRBD2,TRBV3-1/TRBV3-2,17,TRBJ2-1,CASGLQRGLSSYNEQFF,TGTGCCAGCGGACTACAGCGGGGGTTAAGCTCCTACAATGAGCAGTTCTTC
NA,TRBV15,14,TRBJ1-1,CATSSKTGNTEAFF,TGTGCCACCAGCAGTAAGACAGGGAACACTGAAGCTTTCTTT
NA,TRBV7-2,15,TRBJ1-4,CASSFKGQGNEKLFF,TGTGCCAGCAGCTTCAAGGGTCAGGGTAATGAAAAACTGTTTTTT
TRBD1,TRBV7-9,16,TRBJ1-4,CASSRTGTGINEKLFF,TGTGCCAGCAGCCGAACCGGGACAGGGATAAATGAAAAACTGTTTTTT
TRBD1,TRBV5-1,16,TRBJ2-3,CASSLASGGTTDTQYF,TGCGCCAGCAGCTTGGCCTCAGGGGGCACCACAGATACGCAGTATTTT
NA,TRBV4-3,15,TRBJ2-3,CASSQDRTSTDTQYF,TGCGCCAGCAGCCAAGACCGGACTAGCACAGATACGCAGTATTTT
TRBD1,TRBV5-5,15,TRBJ2-7,CASSYGTGETYEQYF,TGTGCCAGCAGCTATGGGACAGGGGAGACCTACGAGCAGTACTTC
TRBD1,TRBV2,15,TRBJ2-5,CASRATTGAQETQYF,TGTGCCAGCAGAGCAACGACAGGGGCCCAAGAGACCCAGTACTTC
NA,TRBV19,13,TRBJ1-6,CASSITRNSPLHF,TGTGCCAGTAGTATAACCAGAAACTCACCCCTCCACTTT
TRBD2,TRBV5-1,17,TRBJ2-3,CASSPLTSGRYTDTQYF,TGCGCCAGCAGCCCCCTGACTAGCGGGAGGTACACAGATACGCAGTATTTT
NA,TRBV5-4,14,TRBJ1-2,CASSGRGASYGYTF,TGTGCCAGCAGCGGACGTGGGGCGAGTTATGGCTACACCTTC
NA,TRBV3-1/TRBV3-2,14,TRBJ1-1,CASSQAYLNTEAFF,TGTGCCAGCAGCCAAGCCTATTTGAACACTGAAGCTTTCTTT
NA,TRBV7-9,15,TRBJ2-7,CASSSPGGFVYEQYF,TGTGCCAGCAGCTCGCCGGGCGGGTTTGTCTACGAGCAGTACTTC
NA,TRBV5-1,14,TRBJ2-5,CASSFGQTQETQYF,TGCGCCAGCAGCTTTGGACAGACCCAAGAGACCCAGTACTTC
NA,TRBV5-3,13,TRBJ2-5,CARKGGAQETQYF,TGTGCCAGAAAGGGGGGGGCCCAAGAGACCCAGTACTTC
TRBD1,TRBV5-5,16,TRBJ2-7,CASSLGTGKLSYEQYF,TGTGCCAGCAGCTTGGGGACAGGGAAACTTTCCTACGAGCAGTACTTC
NA,TRBV5-4,17,TRBJ1-6,CASSFGLQGNYNSPLHF,TGTGCCAGCAGCTTTGGGCTACAGGGAAACTACAATTCACCCCTCCACTTT
NA,TRBV7-2,15,TRBJ1-3,CASSRRGGSGNTIYF,TGTGCCAGCAGCCGCCGAGGGGGATCTGGAAACACCATATATTTT
NA,TRBV4-1,15,TRBJ2-1,CASSQETETYNEQFF,TGCGCCAGCAGCCAAGAAACAGAGACCTACAATGAGCAGTTCTTC
NA,TRBV10-2,13,TRBJ1-1,CASTEGENTEAFF,TGCGCCAGCACCGAGGGGGAGAACACTGAAGCTTTCTTT
NA,TRBV7-6,12,TRBJ1-2,CASSLEGYGYTF,TGTGCCAGCAGCTTAGAGGGGTATGGCTACACCTTC
NA,TRBV18,17,TRBJ1-3,CASSPLESRLSGNTIYF,TGTGCCAGCTCACCACTTGAGTCGCGGCTCTCTGGAAACACCATATATTTT
NA,TRBV11-3,15,TRBJ1-5,CASSLERWGGQPQHF,TGTGCCAGCAGCTTAGAAAGGTGGGGAGGCCAGCCCCAGCATTTT
TRBD2,TRBV7-2,15,TRBJ2-1,CASSLSGGLYNEQFF,TGTGCCAGCAGCTTAAGCGGGGGGCTCTACAATGAGCAGTTCTTC
TRBD1,TRBV3-1/TRBV3-2,17,TRBJ2-5,CASSQWGQGGGKETQYF,TGTGCCAGCAGCCAATGGGGACAGGGGGGTGGAAAGGAGACCCAGTACTTC
NA,TRBV7-2,14,TRBJ1-1,CASSADSTPLGAFF,TGTGCCAGCAGCGCGGACAGTACTCCCCTAGGAGCTTTCTTT
NA,TRBV7-3,16,TRBJ2-3,CASSLTAGSSTDTQYF,TGTGCCAGCAGCTTAACGGCGGGCTCTAGCACAGATACGCAGTATTTT
TRBD2,TRBV5-1,15,TRBJ2-1,CASSSERGGPLEQFF,TGCGCCAGCAGCTCCGAGCGGGGGGGTCCCCTGGAGCAGTTCTTC
NA,TRBV6-5,14,TRBJ1-1,CASINGGAETEAFF,TGTGCCAGCATTAACGGAGGGGCGGAAACTGAAGCTTTCTTT
TRBD1,TRBV19,15,TRBJ2-2,CASSFYRQGTGELFF,TGTGCCAGTAGTTTCTACCGACAGGGAACCGGGGAGCTGTTTTTT
NA,TRBV5-1,14,TRBJ1-2,CASSLAAANYGYTF,TGCGCCAGCAGCTTGGCTGCAGCTAACTATGGCTACACCTTC
TRBD2,TRBV6-2/TRBV6-3,17,TRBJ2-1,CASSYSPAGGLYNEQFF,TGTGCCAGCAGTTACTCCCCGGCGGGGGGCCTCTACAATGAGCAGTTCTTC
TRBD2,TRBV6-6,16,TRBJ2-3,CASSYGPGGRTDTQYF,TGTGCCAGCAGTTACGGCCCGGGGGGACGGACAGATACGCAGTATTTT
TRBD1,TRBV5-4,15,TRBJ2-7,CASSLGAGGNGEQYF,TGTGCCAGCAGCTTGGGGGCAGGGGGTAATGGCGAGCAGTACTTC
TRBD1,TRBV5-1,15,TRBJ2-7,CASSWGTGGLYEQYF,TGCGCCAGCAGCTGGGGGACAGGGGGCTTATACGAGCAGTACTTC